This T cell receptor beta chain was identified in a study of T cells in localized non-small cell lung cancer. Study-level points and caveats: The study linked higher blood T cell density to longer overall survival. Measurement of T cell clonality placed uninvolved adjacent lung highest, above the level in tumor. Appearances in adjacent lung were noted for a median approximately 58 of the top 100 tumor clones.

Germline-derived CDR1 and CDR2 are SGHRS and YFSETQ. Trimming stripped 4 bases from V and 2 bases from J, with 10 bases between. The CDR3 totals 14 residues. As to this clone: Its cognate antigen is unknown.

Using immunoSEQ multiplex PCR, the repertoire was profiled, and TCRdb retains in-frame clones only, with some absent. The sample shows about 33,000 clones, 90% of them seen only once. The sample in question was peripheral blood, obtained before any cancer treatment. The chain couples TRBV5-1 to TRBJ1-3; tentatively, D is TRBD1 (6 bases). This clonotype originated in a man aged 35 to 69 with stage I lung adenocarcinoma. In DNA, the CDR3 is TGCGCCAGCAGCGAGGGGGGGACTGGAAACACCATATATTTT. It translates to CASSEGGTGNTIYF.